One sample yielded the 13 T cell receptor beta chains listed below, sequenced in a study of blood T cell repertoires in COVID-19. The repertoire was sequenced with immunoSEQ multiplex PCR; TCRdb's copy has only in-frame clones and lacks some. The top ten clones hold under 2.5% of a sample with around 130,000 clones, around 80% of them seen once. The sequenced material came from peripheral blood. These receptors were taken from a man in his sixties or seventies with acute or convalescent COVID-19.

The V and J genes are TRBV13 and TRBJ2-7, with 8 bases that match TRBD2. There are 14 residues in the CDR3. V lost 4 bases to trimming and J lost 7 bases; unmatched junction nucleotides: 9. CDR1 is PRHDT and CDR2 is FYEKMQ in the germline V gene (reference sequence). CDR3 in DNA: TGTGCCAGCAGCTACCGGGGGGGCCTGAGGGAGCAGTACTTC. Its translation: CASSYRGGLREQYF. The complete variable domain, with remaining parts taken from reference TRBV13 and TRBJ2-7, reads AAGVIQSPRHLIKEKRETATLKCYPIPRHDTVYWYQQGPGQDPQFLISFYEKMQSDKGSIPDRFSAQQFSDYHSELNMSSLELGDSALYFCASSYRGGLREQYFGPGTRLTVT.

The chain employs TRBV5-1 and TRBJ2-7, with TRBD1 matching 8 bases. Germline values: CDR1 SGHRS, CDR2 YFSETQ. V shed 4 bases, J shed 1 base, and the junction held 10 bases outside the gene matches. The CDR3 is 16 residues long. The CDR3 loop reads CASSRGQGSRSYEQYF. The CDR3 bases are TGCGCCAGCAGCCGAGGACAGGGTAGTAGGTCCTACGAGCAGTACTTC.

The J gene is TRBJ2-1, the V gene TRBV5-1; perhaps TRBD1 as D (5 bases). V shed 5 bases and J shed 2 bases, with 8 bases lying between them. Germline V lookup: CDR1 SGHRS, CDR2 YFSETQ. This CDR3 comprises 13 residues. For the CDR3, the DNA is TGCGCCAGCAGTTTGACAGCCTACAATGAGCAGTTCTTC. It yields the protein CASSLTAYNEQFF. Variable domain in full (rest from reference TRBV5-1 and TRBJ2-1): KAGVTQTPRYLIKTRGQQVTLSCSPISGHRSVSWYQQTPGQGLQFLFEYFSETQRNKGNFPGRFSGRQFSNSRSEMNVSTLELGDSALYLCASSLTAYNEQFFGPGTRLTVL.

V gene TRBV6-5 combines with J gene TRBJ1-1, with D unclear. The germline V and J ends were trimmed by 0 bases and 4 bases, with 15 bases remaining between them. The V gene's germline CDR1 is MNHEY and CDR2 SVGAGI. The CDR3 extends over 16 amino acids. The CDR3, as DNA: TGTGCCAGCAGTTACTCGGTACTCGGAGCGGGCACTGAAGCTTTCTTT. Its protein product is CASSYSVLGAGTEAFF.

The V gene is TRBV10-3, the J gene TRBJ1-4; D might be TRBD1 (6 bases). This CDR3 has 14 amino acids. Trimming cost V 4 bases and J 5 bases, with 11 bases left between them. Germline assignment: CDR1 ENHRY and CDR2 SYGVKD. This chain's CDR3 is CAISVGQGNEKLFF. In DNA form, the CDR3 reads TGTGCCATCAGTGTGGGACAAGGAAATGAAAAACTGTTTTTT.

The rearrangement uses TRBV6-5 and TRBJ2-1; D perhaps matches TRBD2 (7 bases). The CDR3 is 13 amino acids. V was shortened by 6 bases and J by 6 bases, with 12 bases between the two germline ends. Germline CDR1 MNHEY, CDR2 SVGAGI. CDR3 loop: CASRWGGGNEQFF. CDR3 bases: TGTGCCAGCAGGTGGGGGGGCGGCAATGAGCAGTTCTTC.

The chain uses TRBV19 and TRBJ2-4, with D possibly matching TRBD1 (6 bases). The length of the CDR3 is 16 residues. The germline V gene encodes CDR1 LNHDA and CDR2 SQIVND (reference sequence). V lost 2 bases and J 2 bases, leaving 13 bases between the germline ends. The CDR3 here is CASSINWGQPKNIQYF. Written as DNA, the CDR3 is TGTGCCAGTAGTATAAACTGGGGGCAGCCCAAAAACATTCAGTACTTC.

This CDR3 is CASSLIRGQGNIQYF. The CDR3 DNA reads TGTGCCAGCAGCTTAATAAGGGGGCAAGGAAACATTCAGTACTTC. This sequence joins TRBV7-2 and TRBJ2-4; 7 positions agree with TRBD1. V dropped 2 bases and J dropped 6; count of bases not matched to a gene: 7. Germline CDR1 is SGHTA and CDR2 is FQGNSA. The CDR3 covers 15 residues.

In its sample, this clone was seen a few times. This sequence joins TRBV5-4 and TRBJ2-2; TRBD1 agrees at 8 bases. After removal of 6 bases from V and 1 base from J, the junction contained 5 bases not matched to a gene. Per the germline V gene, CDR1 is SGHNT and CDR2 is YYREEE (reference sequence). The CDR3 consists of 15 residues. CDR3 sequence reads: CASIPDRVNTGELFF. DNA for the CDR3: TGTGCCAGCATCCCGGACAGGGTGAACACCGGGGAGCTGTTTTTT.

The DNA of the CDR3 is TGCGCCAGCAGTGAACGGTCTAGCGCCACAGATACGCAGTATTTT. This codes for CASSERSSATDTQYF. The chain recombines TRBV10-1 with TRBJ2-3; tentatively, D is TRBD2 (6 bases). The CDR3 has 15 residues. Germline V CDR1 and CDR2: WNHNN, SYGVQD (reference sequence). V gave up 3 bases and J gave up 2 bases, with 12 bases separating them.

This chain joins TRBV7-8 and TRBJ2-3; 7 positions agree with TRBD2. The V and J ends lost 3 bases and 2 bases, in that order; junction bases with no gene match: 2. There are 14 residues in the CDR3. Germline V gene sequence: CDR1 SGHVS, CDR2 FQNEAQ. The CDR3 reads CASSFRGDTDTQYF. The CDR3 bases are TGTGCCAGCAGCTTTCGGGGGGACACAGATACGCAGTATTTT.

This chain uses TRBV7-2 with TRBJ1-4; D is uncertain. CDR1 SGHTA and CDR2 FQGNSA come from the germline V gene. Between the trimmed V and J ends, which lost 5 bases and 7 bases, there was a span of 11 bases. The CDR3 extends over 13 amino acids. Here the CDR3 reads CASSRSSVEKLFF. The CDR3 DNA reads TGTGCCAGCAGCCGTTCCTCAGTTGAAAAACTGTTTTTT.

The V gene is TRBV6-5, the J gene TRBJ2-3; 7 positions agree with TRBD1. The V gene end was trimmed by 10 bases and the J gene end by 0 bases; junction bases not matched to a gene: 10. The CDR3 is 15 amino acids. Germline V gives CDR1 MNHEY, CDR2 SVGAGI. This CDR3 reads CATVRQGRSTDTQYF. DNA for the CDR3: TGTGCCACCGTTCGACAGGGCCGAAGCACAGATACGCAGTATTTT.